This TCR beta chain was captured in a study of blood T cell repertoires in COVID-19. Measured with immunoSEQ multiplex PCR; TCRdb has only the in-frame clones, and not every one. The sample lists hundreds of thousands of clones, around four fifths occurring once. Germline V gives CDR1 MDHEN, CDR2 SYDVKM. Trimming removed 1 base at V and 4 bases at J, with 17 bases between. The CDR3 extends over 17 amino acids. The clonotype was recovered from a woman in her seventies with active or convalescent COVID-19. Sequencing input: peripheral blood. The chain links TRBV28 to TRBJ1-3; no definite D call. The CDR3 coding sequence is TGTGCCAGCAGTTTATACGTCGGTCCAACCCCAGGAAACACCATATATTTT. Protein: CASSLYVGPTPGNTIYF.